This T cell receptor (beta chain) emerged from a study of blood T cell repertoires in COVID-19. Study-wide context: Acute and convalescent COVID-19 samples came from the United States, Italy and Spain. T cells, B-cell-depleted T cells, or PBMCs supplied cDNA or gDNA.

Per the authors' pipeline: By means of reference gene primer amplification, nucleated cell counts were estimated. TCRdb's copy holds only in-frame clones and misses some; the assay was immunoSEQ multiplex PCR. D and trimming were read from the DNA, whereas the V and J calls and clone size are those reported in that table. Of some 68,000 clones in the sample, roughly nine tenths were seen once. Looked up from germline, CDR1 is KGHSH and CDR2 is LQKENI. The CDR3 is made up of 15 amino acids. Trimming took 0 bases from V and 4 from J; bases not matched to a gene: 4. The Seattle site enrolled patients during active infection and followed them longitudinally.

Sequences were obtained from peripheral blood. The clonotype was recovered from a middle-aged man with COVID-19, enrolled during active disease. This sequence joins TRBV18 and TRBJ1-1; 8 bases map to TRBD1. The DNA of the CDR3 is TGTGCCAGCTCACCACCGGCAGGGGGCTCCACTGAAGCTTTCTTT. Translated, it gives CASSPPAGGSTEAFF.